These 11 T cell receptor beta chains share one sample of origin, sequenced in a study of shared clonotypes between healthy human individuals. Profiling relied on immunoSEQ multiplex PCR, and the TCRdb table lists in-frame clones only, not all of them. The repertoire holds approximately 980,000 clones, with 60% to 85% as singletons. Specimen: memory CD4+ T cells sorted from blood. The subset was: CD45RA-negative fraction. The receptors derive from a man aged 18 to 29 in good health.

This clone was observed a single time. V and J are TRBV6-6 and TRBJ2-5; D gene unclear. The assigned J gene may be wrong: the sequence end matches TRBJ2-7 better. CDR3 size: 12 residues. The V gene's germline CDR1 is MNHNY and CDR2 SVGAGI (reference sequence). DNA for the CDR3: TGTGCCAGCAGCACACCGCTCTACGAGCAGTACTTC. It codes for CASSTPLYEQYF.

This clone was recorded once. This chain joins TRBV18 and TRBJ2-1; a possible D gene is TRBD1 (5 bases). Trimming left V 3 bases short and J 4 bases short, with 16 bases between. The CDR3 has 16 residues. The V gene's germline CDR1 is KGHSH and CDR2 LQKENI. The CDR3 DNA follows: TGTGCCAGCTCACCCCAAACTGACAGACATTACAATGAGCAGTTCTTC. It translates to CASSPQTDRHYNEQFF. Combining the CDR3 with reference TRBV18 and TRBJ2-1 gives the whole variable domain NAGVMQNPRHLVRRRGQEARLRCSPMKGHSHVYWYRQLPEEGLKFMVYLQKENIIDESGMPKERFSAEFPKEGPSILRIQQVVRGDSAAYFCASSPQTDRHYNEQFFGPGTRLTVL.

The rearrangement uses TRBV5-4 and TRBJ2-3; 9 bases align to TRBD1. The CDR3 has 15 amino acids. Germline CDR1 and CDR2: SGHNT and YYREEE (reference sequence). V was pared by 3 bases and J by 3 bases, with 5 bases of the junction left unmatched. CDR3 bases: TGTGCCAGCAGCTGGACGGGACAGGGAACAGATACGCAGTATTTT. Its protein product is CASSWTGQGTDTQYF. Drawing the rest from reference TRBV5-4 and TRBJ2-3, the complete variable domain is ETGVTQSPTHLIKTRGQQVTLRCSSQSGHNTVSWYQQALGQGPQFIFQYYREEENGRGNFPPRFSGLQFPNYSSELNVNALELDDSALYLCASSWTGQGTDTQYFGPGTRLTVL.

This chain links TRBV9 with TRBJ1-6; 7 bases agree with TRBD1. V dropped 4 bases and J dropped 7; count of bases not matched to a gene: 5. The CDR3 runs 14 residues. The V gene's germline CDR1 is SGDLS and CDR2 YYNGEE. This chain's CDR3 is CASSSGQANSPLHF. The CDR3 DNA reads as TGTGCCAGCAGCTCAGGACAGGCCAATTCACCCCTCCACTTT.

The chain uses TRBV5-4 and TRBJ2-5, with D unresolved. The V and J ends lost 4 bases and 1 base respectively, with 14 bases between them. The CDR3 has 15 amino acids. Germline CDR1 and CDR2: SGHNT and YYREEE (reference sequence). Here the CDR3 DNA reads TGTGCCAGCAGCGTTGTTGGGGAACGCCAAGAGACCCAGTACTTC. Translating it yields CASSVVGERQETQYF.

This chain joins TRBV18 and TRBJ2-3, with D perhaps matching TRBD1 (6 bases). The CDR3 has 17 residues. Germline-derived CDR1 and CDR2 are KGHSH and LQKENI. V lost 2 bases to trimming and J lost 1 base, with 16 bases between them. The CDR3 protein is CASSPELTGSGTDTQYF. The CDR3 region has the DNA TGTGCCAGCTCACCAGAACTTACAGGGAGCGGCACAGATACGCAGTATTTT.

The chain recombines TRBV30 with TRBJ2-7; D is possibly TRBD1 (6 bases). The germline gives CDR1 GTSNPN, CDR2 SVGIG (reference sequence). With 1 base removed from V and 6 bases from J, the gap between germline ends came to 13 bases. This CDR3 comprises 13 residues. The DNA for the CDR3 is TGTGCCTGGAGTGGACAGGTCGTAACCGAGCAGTACTTC. Encoded protein: CAWSGQVVTEQYF. Combining the CDR3 with reference TRBV30 and TRBJ2-7 gives the whole variable domain SQTIHQWPATLVQPVGSPLSLECTVEGTSNPNLYWYRQAAGRGLQLLFYSVGIGQISSEVPQNLSASRPQDRQFILSSKKLLLSDSGFYLCAWSGQVVTEQYFGPGTRLTVT.

CDR3 sequence (DNA): TGCAGCGTGGAAAACCGGGACAGGGGCAAGGATGGCTACACCTTC. Protein: CSVENRDRGKDGYTF. V usage is TRBV29-1 and J usage is TRBJ1-2, with 10 bases identical to TRBD1. With V trimmed by 6 bases and J by 6 bases, 13 bases remained unmatched. Germline values: CDR1 SQVTM, CDR2 ANQGSEA. CDR3 length: 15 residues. Full variable domain (outside the CDR3, taken from reference TRBV29-1 and TRBJ1-2): SAVISQKPSRDICQRGTSLTIQCQVDSQVTMMFWYRQQPGQSLTLIATANQGSEATYESGFVIDKFPISRPNLTFSTLTVSNMSPEDSSIYLCSVENRDRGKDGYTFGSGTRLTVV.

Comment on this clone: With a much larger clone just one base away, this may be a read error. V gene TRBV5-5 combines with J gene TRBJ2-2; D is undetermined. Trimming cost V 0 bases and J 1 base, with 4 bases left between them. The germline V gene has CDR1 SGHKS and CDR2 YYEKEE (reference sequence). The length of the CDR3 is 14 residues. The CDR3: CASSLVQNTGELFF. CDR3 in DNA: TGTGCCAGCAGCTTGGTACAGAACACCGGGGAGCTGTTTTTT. Combining the CDR3 with reference TRBV5-5 and TRBJ2-2 gives the whole variable domain DAGVTQSPTHLIKTRGQQVTLRCSPISGHKSVSWYQQVLGQGPQFIFQYYEKEERGRGNFPDRFSARQFPNYSSELNVNALLLGDSALYLCASSLVQNTGELFFGEGSRLTVL.

The chain recombines TRBV7-9 with TRBJ2-3, with D possibly called TRBD1 or TRBD2 (5 bases each). CDR3 length: 15 amino acids. CDR1 SEHNR and CDR2 FQNEAQ come from the germline V gene (reference sequence). Trimming left V 3 bases short and J 3 bases short, with 13 bases between. CDR3 residues: CASSFFGGATDTQYF. CDR3 nucleotides: TGTGCCAGCAGCTTTTTTGGGGGAGCAACAGATACGCAGTATTTT.

V usage is TRBV7-2 and J usage is TRBJ2-7, with 7 bases identical to TRBD2. The CDR3 sequence is 14 residues long. V was pared by 4 bases and J by 0 bases, with 3 bases of the junction left unmatched. Germline CDR1 is SGHTA and CDR2 is FQGNSA. The CDR3 reads CASSSTSLSYEQYF. The CDR3 coding sequence is TGTGCCAGCAGCTCGACTAGCCTCTCCTACGAGCAGTACTTC.